This T cell receptor (beta chain) was recorded in a study of cytomegalovirus exposure and HLA in healthy donors. PCR was performed using 60 Vbeta and 13 Jbeta primers. Using immunoSEQ multiplex PCR, the repertoire was profiled, and TCRdb retains in-frame clones only, with some absent. This sample has roughly 73,000 clones, with about 84% found just once. Germline V CDR1 and CDR2: SGHTA, FQGNSA. Trimming took off 4 bases at V and 6 bases at J, with 11 bases between the two ends. This CDR3 contains 13 residues. The study's findings and limits: The classifier was said to identify cytomegalovirus status with high specificity and sensitivity. Later analysis identified 16,951 TCR beta sequences associated with HLA alleles, using a false discovery rate threshold of 0.05.

The table lists this clone with a few counts. Its cognate antigen is unknown. The chain uses TRBV7-2 and TRBJ2-3; D possibly corresponds to TRBD2 (6 bases). This receptor was taken from a man aged 40-50 years in good health and CMV-seronegative. Sequenced material: PBMCs. The DNA for the CDR3 is TGTGCCAGCAGCTCGGGGACTTGGGATACGCAGTATTTT. The encoded protein is CASSSGTWDTQYF.